Below are 17 T cell receptor beta chains sequenced from a single sample in a study of T-cell memory formation after mild COVID-19. TCRdb independently ran MiXCR on the 5' RACE reads; one entry per CDR3 protein. This sample has 15,000 or so distinct CDR3 sequences, with roughly 25% found just once. The sequencing input was PBMCs or a T cell subset sorted from them (not recorded which). These receptors were taken from a man aged 18 to 29 who had mild COVID-19 (a few samples of this study predate the infection). Cell type and time point are not known.

In DNA form, the CDR3 reads TGTGCCAGCAGCCAGAACCCCAGGGGTATTAACAATCAGCCCCAGCATTTT. This gives the protein CASSQNPRGINNQPQHF. The V call is TRBV27, the J call TRBJ1-5; D may be TRBD1 (6 bases). The CDR3 totals 17 residues. The V end lost 6 bases, the J end lost 3 bases, and 21 bases lay between the germline ends. Germline loops: CDR1 MNHEY, CDR2 SMNVEV (reference sequence).

The chain has TRBV20-1 and TRBJ1-5; D is unresolved. The CDR3 spans 15 residues. The V end lost 5 bases, the J end lost 1 base, and 15 bases lay between the germline ends. Germline lookup yields CDR1 DFQATT and CDR2 SNEGSKA (reference sequence). The CDR3 spells CSAPRSGRSNQPQHF. The DNA for the CDR3 is TGCAGTGCTCCAAGATCCGGGCGAAGCAATCAGCCCCAGCATTTT.

This clonotype was seen many times. This chain links TRBV7-2 with TRBJ1-2; maybe TRBD1 (5 bases). CDR1 and CDR2 from the germline V gene are SGHTA and FQGNSA. The CDR3 is 13 amino acids. The V and J ends lost 9 bases and 5 bases respectively, with 16 bases between them. In DNA form, the CDR3 reads TGTGCCAGTTCGCCCGGGGGGTTTTATGGCTACACCTTC. Its protein is CASSPGGFYGYTF.

This clonotype occurred many times. The V gene is TRBV7-3, the J gene TRBJ2-1; D call uncertain. The V end lost 5 bases, the J end lost 3 bases, and 14 bases lay between the germline ends. This CDR3 spans 15 amino acids. CDR1 and CDR2 (germline): SGHTA, FQGTGA. CDR3 region: CASSLQAFSYNEQFF. The CDR3 DNA reads TGTGCCAGCAGCCTCCAGGCGTTTAGCTACAATGAGCAGTTCTTC.

This clonotype was counted ten times or more. The chain links TRBV9 to TRBJ2-3; D remains ambiguous. The CDR3 contains 16 residues. Germline V gives CDR1 SGDLS, CDR2 YYNGEE. The germline V and J ends were trimmed by 0 bases and 4 bases, with 15 bases remaining between them. The CDR3 DNA sequence: TGTGCCAGCAGCGTAGAGGTCTGGGAAACGGCAGATACGCAGTATTTT. Protein product: CASSVEVWETADTQYF. The full variable domain, with the rest looked up from reference TRBV9 and TRBJ2-3, is DSGVTQTPKHLITATGQRVTLRCSPRSGDLSVYWYQQSLDQGLQFLIQYYNGEERAKGNILERFSAQQFPDLHSELNLSSLELGDSALYFCASSVEVWETADTQYFGPGTRLTVL.

This clonotype was seen at least ten times. J is TRBJ2-3 and V is TRBV10-3; D unresolved. The germline CDR1 and CDR2 sequences are ENHRY and SYGVKD. CDR3 length equals 12 residues. V lost 6 bases, J lost 4 bases, and 8 bases lay in between. Written as DNA, the CDR3 is TGTGCCATCAGATCGGGCCCAGATACGCAGTATTTT. Its protein is CAIRSGPDTQYF.

This chain links TRBV7-2 with TRBJ1-6; D might be TRBD1 (5 bases). The CDR3 is 15 amino acids. Trimming stripped 5 bases from V and 5 bases from J, with 13 bases between. The germline gives CDR1 SGHTA, CDR2 FQGNSA. The CDR3 sequence: CASSRSGTDNSPLHF. The CDR3 bases are TGTGCCAGCAGCCGATCTGGGACGGATAATTCACCCCTCCACTTT.

This clonotype was seen a handful of times. This chain links TRBV5-1 with TRBJ1-2, with no clear D. Trimming removed 2 bases from V and 3 bases from J, with 11 bases in between. CDR1 SGHRS and CDR2 YFSETQ come from the germline V gene. CDR3 length: 14 amino acids. The CDR3 DNA reads TGCGCCAGCAGCTTTACAGATTTATACTATGGCTACACCTTC. It yields the protein CASSFTDLYYGYTF.

CDR3 in amino acids: CAISDPGFSGGGANTGELFF. DNA for the CDR3: TGTGCCATCAGTGATCCGGGGTTTTCTGGCGGAGGGGCGAACACCGGGGAGCTGTTTTTT. This chain uses TRBV10-3 with TRBJ2-2; maybe TRBD2 (6 bases). V lost 3 bases and J 0 bases, leaving 23 bases between the germline ends. The germline CDR1 and CDR2 sequences are ENHRY and SYGVKD. This CDR3 is built from 20 residues.

The rearrangement joins TRBV20-1 to TRBJ2-5; TRBD2 matches at 9 bases. Germline CDR1 DFQATT, CDR2 SNEGSKA (reference sequence). CDR3 length: 13 amino acids. Germline trimming cut 5 bases from V and 6 bases from J; bases unmatched to any gene: 7. The CDR3 here is CSAWTSVGKTQYF. CDR3 coding DNA: TGCAGTGCTTGGACTAGCGTTGGCAAGACCCAGTACTTC.

The chain employs TRBV5-4 and TRBJ2-1; 10 bases line up with TRBD2. V lost 0 bases to trimming and J lost 7 bases; unmatched junction nucleotides: 4. This CDR3 contains 15 residues. Germline V gene lookup returns CDR1 SGHNT and CDR2 YYREEE (reference sequence). The CDR3 region has the DNA TGTGCCAGCAGCTTGGGAGCTAGCGGGGGAAATGAGCAGTTCTTC. This gives the protein CASSLGASGGNEQFF.

This clonotype was seen a few times. The V and J genes are TRBV12-3 or TRBV12-4 and TRBJ2-1, with 8 positions matching TRBD1. Trimming took 6 bases from V and 6 from J; bases not matched to a gene: 10. This CDR3 contains 15 residues. DNA of the CDR3: TGTGCCAGCAGATGCCGGTACAGGGGGTGCAATGAGCAGTTCTTC. Translation: CASRCRYRGCNEQFF.

This clonotype was recorded many times. The rearrangement links TRBV20-1 to TRBJ2-1, with no clear D. Between the trimmed V and J ends, which lost 5 bases and 5 bases, there was a span of 19 bases. From germline, CDR1 is DFQATT and CDR2 SNEGSKA (reference sequence). There are 15 residues in the CDR3. The chain's CDR3 is CSAYFHLRGNNEQFF. The CDR3 DNA reads as TGCAGTGCTTATTTTCACCTTCGAGGAAACAATGAGCAGTTCTTC.

This clonotype occurred many times. This chain joins TRBV5-1 and TRBJ2-5, with D possibly matching TRBD2 (5 bases). The V gene lost 0 bases and the J gene lost 5 bases, with 14 bases spanning the gap. The CDR3 is 15 amino acids. The germline V gene encodes CDR1 SGHRS and CDR2 YFSETQ. The CDR3 DNA reads as TGCGCCAGCAGCTTGGTGGCGAATACGGGGGAGACCCAGTACTTC. It translates to CASSLVANTGETQYF.

In regard to this clonotype: This may be a read error, as it is one base from a much larger clone. This chain uses TRBV4-2 with TRBJ1-1; D call uncertain. CDR1 and CDR2 from the germline V gene are LGHNA and YNFKEQ. V was trimmed by 7 bases and J by 6 bases, leaving 12 bases between them. The CDR3 contains 12 residues. CDR3: CASTDCGAEAFF. In DNA form, the CDR3 reads TGTGCCAGCACCGACTGTGGGGCTGAAGCTTTCTTT.

This clonotype was found a few times. The chain uses TRBV12-3 or TRBV12-4 and TRBJ2-4; D remains ambiguous. V lost 3 bases to trimming and J lost 3 bases, with 15 bases between them. This CDR3 is 16 amino acids long. CDR3 amino acids: CASSFSRAKDKNIQYF. The CDR3 coding sequence is TGTGCCAGCAGTTTTAGTCGAGCTAAAGACAAAAACATTCAGTACTTC.

J is TRBJ2-3 and V is TRBV27; tentative D call: TRBD1 (6 bases). CDR3 length equals 17 residues. CDR1 is MNHEY, CDR2 SMNVEV, per germline (reference sequence). Trimming removed 4 bases at V and 1 base at J, with 18 bases between. DNA of the CDR3: TGTGCCAGCAGTTCCAATTATTTGGGGGCGGGCACAGATACGCAGTATTTT. It encodes CASSSNYLGAGTDTQYF.